These 30 T cell receptor beta chains share one sample of origin, sequenced in a study of blood T cell repertoires in COVID-19. Profiled with immunoSEQ multiplex PCR; TCRdb holds only in-frame clones, not every one. The profile shows tens of thousands of clones, around nine tenths of them singletons. Sequenced: peripheral blood. The source is a human donor in a cohort sampled during active COVID-19. The donor label of this sample is uncertain.

The rearrangement uses TRBV28 and TRBJ2-5, with 7 bases lining up with TRBD1. This CDR3 is 14 amino acids long. Germline loops: CDR1 MDHEN, CDR2 SYDVKM. With V trimmed by 2 bases and J by 5 bases, 5 bases remained unmatched. DNA of the CDR3: TGTGCCAGCAGTTTAGAGGGGGCTTGGGAGACCCAGTACTTC. This codes for CASSLEGAWETQYF.

V is TRBV10-2 and J is TRBJ2-5, with 8 nucleotides matching TRBD2. The V segment lost 7 bases and the J segment 5 bases; nucleotides outside the gene matches: 12. CDR3 length: 15 residues. CDR1 and CDR2 (germline): WSHSY, SAAADI. CDR3: CASKPGTSFVETQYF. The CDR3 DNA is TGCGCCAGCAAACCTGGGACTAGTTTCGTGGAGACCCAGTACTTC.

The genes are TRBV9 and TRBJ2-7; D might be TRBD2 (6 bases). Germline values: CDR1 SGDLS, CDR2 YYNGEE. The CDR3 is 15 residues long. V gave up 4 bases and J gave up 0 bases, with 14 bases separating them. The DNA of the CDR3 is TGTGCCAGCAGCCTCGTGGCGGGGAGCTCCTACGAGCAGTACTTC. Its translation: CASSLVAGSSYEQYF.

This rearrangement joins TRBV10-3 to TRBJ2-2; TRBD1 is a possible D gene (6 bases). Germline V gives CDR1 ENHRY, CDR2 SYGVKD. The CDR3 loop spans 17 amino acids. Trimming cost V 5 bases and J 6 bases, with 22 bases left between them. CDR3: CAISPGTSKTGSGELFF. CDR3 DNA: TGTGCCATCAGTCCCGGGACATCTAAAACTGGGTCCGGGGAGCTGTTTTTT.

The chain carries TRBV27 and TRBJ2-7, with 10 bases matching TRBD2. V lost 5 bases, J lost 4 bases, and 23 bases stayed unmatched. CDR3 size: 20 residues. Germline V gives CDR1 MNHEY, CDR2 SMNVEV (reference sequence). CDR3: CASSVDPPRGGAGGIYEQYF. In DNA, the CDR3 is TGTGCCAGCAGTGTCGACCCACCCCGAGGAGGAGCGGGAGGGATATACGAGCAGTACTTC.

A few counts support this clone. The V gene is TRBV28, the J gene TRBJ2-7; no clear D. This CDR3 spans 15 amino acids. The germline V and J ends were trimmed by 6 bases and 1 base, with 16 bases remaining between them. Germline V lookup: CDR1 MDHEN, CDR2 SYDVKM. This CDR3 is CASSHPAGLSYEQYF. Written as DNA, the CDR3 is TGTGCCAGCAGCCACCCGGCAGGTCTATCCTACGAGCAGTACTTC.

The V gene is TRBV9, the J gene TRBJ2-5, with 9 bases identical to TRBD1. The junction had 5 bases not matched to a gene; V was cut back by 3 bases and J by 2 bases. The CDR3 extends over 15 amino acids. Germline CDR1 is SGDLS and CDR2 is YYNGEE. CDR3 sequence reads: CASSAGQGQQETQYF. As DNA, the CDR3 is TGTGCCAGCAGCGCGGGACAGGGACAGCAAGAGACCCAGTACTTC.

This chain links TRBV6-5 with TRBJ2-1; D gene uncertain. Trimming pared 6 bases from V and 4 bases from J, leaving 4 bases between. Looked up from germline, CDR1 is MNHEY and CDR2 is SVGAGI. This CDR3 comprises 11 residues. CDR3 protein: CASRLYNEQFF. The DNA for the CDR3 is TGTGCCAGCAGACTTTACAATGAGCAGTTCTTC.

The V call is TRBV7-2, the J call TRBJ2-6; D is perhaps TRBD2 (7 bases). V was trimmed by 3 bases and J by 4 bases, leaving 13 bases between them. This CDR3 is built from 16 residues. Germline CDR1 SGHTA, CDR2 FQGNSA. CDR3 DNA sequence: TGTGCCAGCAGCTTGAGGGGGGGTTCCGGGGCCAACGTCCTGACTTTC. It encodes CASSLRGGSGANVLTF.

V usage is TRBV6-5 and J usage is TRBJ2-3, with 7 bases lining up with TRBD1. CDR1 and CDR2 from the germline V gene are MNHEY and SVGAGI. The CDR3 contains 16 residues. The ends lost 4 bases at V and 2 bases at J; junction bases unmatched: 9. The CDR3 loop reads CASSWSRTGNTDTQYF. CDR3 DNA: TGTGCCAGCAGTTGGAGTCGGACAGGAAACACAGATACGCAGTATTTT.

In DNA, the CDR3 is TGTGCCAGCAGTTATCGACAATATAGCAATCAGCCCCAGCATTTT. It translates to CASSYRQYSNQPQHF. The rearrangement joins TRBV28 to TRBJ1-5; D is unresolved. The CDR3 is 15 residues long. Looked up from germline, CDR1 is MDHEN and CDR2 is SYDVKM. Deletions cut 4 bases from V and 0 bases from J, with 10 bases between.

The V and J genes are TRBV7-9 and TRBJ2-1; D is possibly TRBD1 (5 bases). The CDR3 is 16 residues long. V was clipped by 7 bases and J by 6 bases, with 22 bases between them. CDR1 is SEHNR, CDR2 FQNEAQ, per germline (reference sequence). CDR3 coding DNA: TGTGCCAGCACTCCAGGTTGGGGCAGGGTCCGCAATGAGCAGTTCTTC. Its translation is CASTPGWGRVRNEQFF.

The chain recombines TRBV28 with TRBJ1-2; D gene uncertain. Germline CDR1 is MDHEN and CDR2 is SYDVKM. The CDR3 length is 12 residues. Trimming stripped 10 bases from V and 8 bases from J, with 17 bases between. The CDR3 loop reads CAIWRGRHGYTF. DNA of the CDR3: TGTGCCATCTGGCGGGGTCGGCACGGCTACACCTTC.

This chain uses TRBV27 with TRBJ2-3, with 9 positions matching TRBD2. CDR1 MNHEY and CDR2 SMNVEV come from the germline V gene (reference sequence). The CDR3 consists of 16 residues. The ends lost 1 base at V and 1 base at J; junction bases unmatched: 3. The CDR3 sequence: CASSLYAGGGTDTQYF. The CDR3 nucleotides are TGTGCCAGCAGTTTATATGCGGGAGGGGGCACAGATACGCAGTATTTT.

This chain uses TRBV12-5 with TRBJ2-7, with TRBD1 matching 7 bases. CDR3 size: 17 residues. Germline CDR1 reads LGHNT; CDR2 reads FRNRAP. With V trimmed by 6 bases and J by 0 bases, 14 bases remained unmatched. The CDR3: CASGAVPTGPLSYEQYF. In DNA, the CDR3 is TGTGCTAGTGGGGCCGTCCCGACAGGGCCCCTCTCCTACGAGCAGTACTTC. Supplemented by reference TRBV12-5 and TRBJ2-7, the full variable domain reads DARVTQTPRHKVTEMGQEVTMRCQPILGHNTVFWYRQTMMQGLELLAYFRNRAPLDDSGMPKDRFSAEMPDATLATLKIQPSEPRDSAVYFCASGAVPTGPLSYEQYFGPGTRLTVT.

The chain has TRBV30 and TRBJ2-1; TRBD2 aligns across 7 bases. Trimming at V came to 3 bases and at J to 8 bases, leaving 16 bases not matched to a gene. Looked up from germline, CDR1 is GTSNPN and CDR2 is SVGIG (reference sequence). The CDR3 is made up of 16 amino acids. The CDR3 DNA reads TGTGCCTGGAGCCCCCCGGGGACTACCCGTCTCGATGAGCAGTTCTTC. Its protein product is CAWSPPGTTRLDEQFF.

The rearrangement links TRBV11-2 to TRBJ2-2; D uncertain. CDR1 SGHAT and CDR2 FQNNGV come from the germline V gene. CDR3 size: 13 residues. The V and J ends lost 3 bases and 5 bases respectively, with 7 bases between them. CDR3 DNA sequence: TGTGCCAGCAGCTTCAGAGCGACCGGGGAGCTGTTTTTT. This translates into CASSFRATGELFF.

V and J are TRBV12-5 and TRBJ2-3; 7 nucleotides agree with TRBD2. Germline V gene lookup returns CDR1 LGHNT and CDR2 FRNRAP. V lost 3 bases, J lost 0 bases, and 6 bases stayed unmatched. CDR3 size: 16 residues. In DNA, the CDR3 is TGTGCTAGTGGTTTAGGGGCTAGCGGTAGCACAGATACGCAGTATTTT. Protein product: CASGLGASGSTDTQYF.

The genes are TRBV5-1 and TRBJ1-1, with no clear D. This CDR3 has 14 residues. Looked up from germline, CDR1 is SGHRS and CDR2 is YFSETQ. The V gene lost 0 bases and the J gene lost 1 base, with 7 bases spanning the gap. CDR3 nucleotide sequence: TGCGCCAGCAGCTTGGGGCAGTGGAACACTGAAGCTTTCTTT. Its translation is CASSLGQWNTEAFF.

The CDR3 coding sequence is TGTGCCAGCAGTGGGGAGACAGGGGGCGTGTTGGCTTTCTTT. Protein: CASSGETGGVLAFF. This chain links TRBV2 with TRBJ1-1; 10 bases fit TRBD1. The CDR3 totals 14 residues. From germline, CDR1 is SNHLY and CDR2 FYNNEI. V trimming: 4 bases; J trimming: 11 bases; junction bases outside the gene matches: 10. Full variable domain (rest looked up from reference TRBV2 and TRBJ1-1): EPEVTQTPSHQVTQMGQEVILRCVPISNHLYFYWYRQILGQKVEFLVSFYNNEISEKSEIFDDQFSVERPDGSNFTLKIRSTKLEDSAMYFCASSGETGGVLAFFGQGTRLTVV.

This clone came up a few times. The V call is TRBV9, the J call TRBJ1-1, with TRBD1 matching 9 bases. The CDR3 length is 14 residues. In germline, CDR1 is SGDLS, CDR2 YYNGEE. The V and J ends lost 0 bases and 7 bases, in that order; junction bases with no gene match: 4. The CDR3 DNA is TGTGCCAGCAGCGTAGTGACAGGGGGTGGTGAAGCTTTCTTT. It is translated as CASSVVTGGGEAFF.

This clone appeared once. This rearrangement joins TRBV6-5 to TRBJ2-1, with D maybe TRBD1 (5 bases). This CDR3 spans 13 amino acids. V was shortened by 7 bases and J by 3 bases, with 10 bases between the two germline ends. Per the germline V gene, CDR1 is MNHEY and CDR2 is SVGAGI. The DNA for the CDR3 is TGTGCCAGCAACCTAAGGGGCTACAATGAGCAGTTCTTC. Protein: CASNLRGYNEQFF.

The rearrangement uses TRBV10-2 and TRBJ2-7; D uncertain. CDR3 length equals 11 residues. V lost 6 bases and J lost 0, with 3 bases in between. From germline, CDR1 is WSHSY and CDR2 SAAADI. Here the CDR3 DNA reads TGCGCCAGCAGCTTCTCCTACGAGCAGTACTTC. This sequence encodes CASSFSYEQYF.

The chain has TRBV11-2 and TRBJ2-7, with D hard to call. With 0 bases removed from V and 7 bases from J, the gap between germline ends came to 7 bases. The CDR3 has 12 residues. Germline V gene data show CDR1 as SGHAT and CDR2 as FQNNGV. DNA of the CDR3: TGTGCCAGCAGCTTAGATTCGAGTGAGCAGTACTTC. Translation gives CASSLDSSEQYF.

The V call is TRBV5-1, the J call TRBJ2-2; tentatively, D is TRBD2 (5 bases). Germline V gene lookup returns CDR1 SGHRS and CDR2 YFSETQ. Between the trimmed V and J ends, which lost 4 bases and 5 bases, there was a span of 15 bases. The CDR3 loop spans 15 amino acids. The CDR3 sequence is CASSLVSEMTGELFF. CDR3 bases: TGCGCCAGCAGCCTTGTTAGCGAAATGACCGGGGAGCTGTTTTTT.

The chain uses TRBV9 and TRBJ1-3; a weak D match, TRBD1 (6 bases). V gave up 4 bases and J gave up 2 bases, with 13 bases separating them. Germline V gene data show CDR1 as SGDLS and CDR2 as YYNGEE. The CDR3 totals 15 residues. The CDR3 is CASSPQGSAGNTIYF. The CDR3 DNA reads TGTGCCAGCAGCCCGCAGGGGTCAGCTGGAAACACCATATATTTT.

This rearrangement joins TRBV6-1 to TRBJ2-4; D may be TRBD1 (6 bases). Germline V gives CDR1 MNHNS, CDR2 SASEGT. Trimming cost V 1 base and J 7 bases, with 14 bases left between them. The CDR3 totals 15 residues. The CDR3 DNA reads TGTGCCAGCAGTGAAGGACAAACCCAGGGGAACATTCAGTACTTC. Translation gives CASSEGQTQGNIQYF.

The V call is TRBV7-2, the J call TRBJ2-1, with D unresolved. The V and J ends lost 2 bases and 3 bases respectively, with 5 bases between them. Germline V gives CDR1 SGHTA, CDR2 FQGNSA. This CDR3 is built from 13 residues. The CDR3 is CASSLTNYNEQFF. In nucleotides, the CDR3 is TGTGCCAGCAGCTTAACAAACTACAATGAGCAGTTCTTC.

The rearrangement uses TRBV28 and TRBJ2-2, with 7 bases fitting TRBD2. With 10 bases clipped from V and 3 bases from J, the junction kept 8 bases outside the gene matches. CDR3 length: 14 amino acids. Germline V gene sequence: CDR1 MDHEN, CDR2 SYDVKM. The CDR3 protein is CATGGWSDTGELFF. CDR3 bases: TGTGCCACCGGGGGGTGGAGTGACACCGGGGAGCTGTTTTTT.

The chain is built from TRBV30 and TRBJ2-5, with D possibly being TRBD1 (5 bases). Germline V gives CDR1 GTSNPN, CDR2 SVGIG (reference sequence). There are 14 residues in the CDR3. V was shortened by 0 bases and J by 4 bases, with 12 bases between the two germline ends. The CDR3 here is CAWSVAGWAETQYF. Here the CDR3 DNA reads TGTGCCTGGAGTGTCGCAGGGTGGGCAGAGACCCAGTACTTC.